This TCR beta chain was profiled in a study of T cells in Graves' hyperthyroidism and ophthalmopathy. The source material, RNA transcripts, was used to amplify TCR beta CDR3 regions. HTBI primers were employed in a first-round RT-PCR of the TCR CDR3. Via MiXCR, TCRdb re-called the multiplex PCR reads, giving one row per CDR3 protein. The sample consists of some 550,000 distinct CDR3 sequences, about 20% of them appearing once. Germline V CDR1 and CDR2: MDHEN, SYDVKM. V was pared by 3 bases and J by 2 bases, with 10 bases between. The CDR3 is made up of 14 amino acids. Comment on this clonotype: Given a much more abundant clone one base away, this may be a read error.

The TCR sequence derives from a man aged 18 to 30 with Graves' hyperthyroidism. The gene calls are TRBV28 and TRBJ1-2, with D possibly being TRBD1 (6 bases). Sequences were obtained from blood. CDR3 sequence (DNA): TGTGCCAGCAGTTTCCCAACAGGGAACTATGGCTACACCTTC. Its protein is CASSFPTGNYGYTF.